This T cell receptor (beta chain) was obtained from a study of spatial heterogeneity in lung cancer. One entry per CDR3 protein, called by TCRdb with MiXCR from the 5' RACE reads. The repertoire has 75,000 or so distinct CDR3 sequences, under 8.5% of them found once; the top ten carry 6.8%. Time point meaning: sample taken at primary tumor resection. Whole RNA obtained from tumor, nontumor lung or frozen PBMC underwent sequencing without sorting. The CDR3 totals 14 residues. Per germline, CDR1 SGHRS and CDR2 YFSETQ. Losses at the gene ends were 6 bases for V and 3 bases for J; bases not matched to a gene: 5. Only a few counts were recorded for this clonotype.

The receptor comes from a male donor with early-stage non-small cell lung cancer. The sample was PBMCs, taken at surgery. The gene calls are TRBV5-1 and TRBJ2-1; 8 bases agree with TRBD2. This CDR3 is CASKGLAGYNEQFF. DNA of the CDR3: TGCGCCAGCAAGGGGCTAGCGGGCTACAATGAGCAGTTCTTC.